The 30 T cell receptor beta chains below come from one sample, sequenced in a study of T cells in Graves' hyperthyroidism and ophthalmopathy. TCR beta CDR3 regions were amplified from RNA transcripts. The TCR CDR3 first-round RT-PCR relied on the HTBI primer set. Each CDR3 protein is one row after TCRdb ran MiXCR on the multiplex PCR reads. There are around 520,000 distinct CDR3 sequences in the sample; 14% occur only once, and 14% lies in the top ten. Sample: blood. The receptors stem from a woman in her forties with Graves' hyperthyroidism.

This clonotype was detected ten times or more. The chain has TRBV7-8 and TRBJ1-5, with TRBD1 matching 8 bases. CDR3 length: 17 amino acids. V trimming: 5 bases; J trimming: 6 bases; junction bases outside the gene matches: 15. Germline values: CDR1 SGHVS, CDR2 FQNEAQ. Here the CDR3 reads CASSHREGQGAFQPQHF. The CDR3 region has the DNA TGTGCCAGCAGCCATCGAGAGGGGCAGGGGGCGTTTCAGCCCCAGCATTTT.

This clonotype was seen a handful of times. CDR3 sequence (DNA): TGTGCCAGTAGTATAGCCCAGGGAGTTGGACAGCCCCAGCATTTT. It translates to CASSIAQGVGQPQHF. The chain links TRBV19 to TRBJ1-5; tentatively, D is TRBD1 (5 bases). CDR3 length: 15 residues. Trimming stripped 1 base from V and 7 bases from J, with 14 bases between. Germline CDR1 is LNHDA and CDR2 is SQIVND (reference sequence).

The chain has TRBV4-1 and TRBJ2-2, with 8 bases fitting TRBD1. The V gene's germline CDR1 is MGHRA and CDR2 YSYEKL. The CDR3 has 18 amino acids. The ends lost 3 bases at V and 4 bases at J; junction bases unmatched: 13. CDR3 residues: CASSQYRDRRRGTGELFF. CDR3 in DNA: TGCGCCAGCAGCCAGTACCGGGACAGGCGCCGGGGCACCGGGGAGCTGTTTTTT.

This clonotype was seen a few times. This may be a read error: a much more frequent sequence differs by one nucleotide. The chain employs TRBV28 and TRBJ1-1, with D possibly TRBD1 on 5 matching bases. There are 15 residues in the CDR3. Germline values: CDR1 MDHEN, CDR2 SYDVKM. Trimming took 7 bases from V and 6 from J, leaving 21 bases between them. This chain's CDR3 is CASIPPGRLGAEAFF. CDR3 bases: TGTGCCAGCATCCCTCCGGGGCGGTTGGGCGCTGAAGCTTTCTTT.

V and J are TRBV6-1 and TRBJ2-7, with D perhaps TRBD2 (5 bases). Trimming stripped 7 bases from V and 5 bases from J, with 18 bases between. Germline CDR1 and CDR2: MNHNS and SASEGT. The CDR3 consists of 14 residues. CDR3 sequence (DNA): TGTGCCAGCAACTCCCGGGGTCTTCAAGACGAGCAGTACTTC. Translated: CASNSRGLQDEQYF.

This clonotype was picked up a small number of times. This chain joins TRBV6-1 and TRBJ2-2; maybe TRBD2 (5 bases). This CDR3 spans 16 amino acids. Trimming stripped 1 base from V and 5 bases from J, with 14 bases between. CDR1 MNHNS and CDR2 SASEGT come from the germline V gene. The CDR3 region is CASSEGDSVTTGELFF. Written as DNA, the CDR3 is TGTGCCAGCAGTGAAGGTGATAGCGTCACGACCGGGGAGCTGTTTTTT.

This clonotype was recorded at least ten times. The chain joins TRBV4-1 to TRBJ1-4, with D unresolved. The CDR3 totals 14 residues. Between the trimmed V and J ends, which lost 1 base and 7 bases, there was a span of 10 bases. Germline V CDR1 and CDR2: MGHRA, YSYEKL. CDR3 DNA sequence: TGCGCCAGCAGCCAAGGGATAGGGCCTGAAAAACTGTTTTTT. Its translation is CASSQGIGPEKLFF.

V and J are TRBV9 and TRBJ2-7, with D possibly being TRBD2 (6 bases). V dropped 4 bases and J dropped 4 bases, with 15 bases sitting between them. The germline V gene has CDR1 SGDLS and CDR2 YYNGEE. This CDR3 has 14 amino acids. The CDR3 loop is CASSPGGALYEQYF. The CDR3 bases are TGTGCCAGCAGCCCCGGAGGGGCTCTTTACGAGCAGTACTTC.

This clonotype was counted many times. CDR3 region: CASSSPAGSGSPTDTQYF. Written as DNA, the CDR3 is TGTGCCAGCAGTTCCCCAGCGGGTAGCGGGAGCCCCACAGATACGCAGTATTTT. The chain uses TRBV28 and TRBJ2-3; 9 bases line up with TRBD2. With V trimmed by 4 bases and J by 2 bases, 13 bases remained unmatched. Germline assignment: CDR1 MDHEN and CDR2 SYDVKM. This CDR3 has 18 residues.

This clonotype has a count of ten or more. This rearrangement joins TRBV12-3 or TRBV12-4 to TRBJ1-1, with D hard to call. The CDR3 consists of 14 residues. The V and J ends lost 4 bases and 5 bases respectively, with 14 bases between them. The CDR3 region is CASSYRRSWTEAFF. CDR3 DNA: TGTGCCAGCAGTTACCGGAGGAGCTGGACTGAAGCTTTCTTT.

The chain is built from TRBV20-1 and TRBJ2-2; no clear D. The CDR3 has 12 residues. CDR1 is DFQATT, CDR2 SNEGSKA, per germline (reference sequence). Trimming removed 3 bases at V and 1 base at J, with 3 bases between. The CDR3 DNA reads TGCAGTGCTAGGGAGAACACCGGGGAGCTGTTTTTT. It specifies CSARENTGELFF.

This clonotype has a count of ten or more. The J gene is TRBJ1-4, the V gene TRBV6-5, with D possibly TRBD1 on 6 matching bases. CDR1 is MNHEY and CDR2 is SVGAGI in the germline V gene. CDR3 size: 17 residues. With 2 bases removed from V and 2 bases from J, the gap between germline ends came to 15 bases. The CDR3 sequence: CASSYPDRGETNEKLFF. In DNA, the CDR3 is TGTGCCAGCAGTTACCCGGACAGAGGGGAGACTAATGAAAAACTGTTTTTT.

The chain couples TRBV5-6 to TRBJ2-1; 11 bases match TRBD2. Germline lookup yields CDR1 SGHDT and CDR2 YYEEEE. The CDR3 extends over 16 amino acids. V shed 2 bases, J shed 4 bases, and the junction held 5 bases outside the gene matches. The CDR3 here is CASSFYLAGGYNEQFF. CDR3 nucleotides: TGTGCCAGCAGCTTTTATCTAGCGGGGGGATACAATGAGCAGTTCTTC. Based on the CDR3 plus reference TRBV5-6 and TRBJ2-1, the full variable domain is DAGVTQSPTHLIKTRGQQVTLRCSPKSGHDTVSWYQQALGQGPQFIFQYYEEEERQRGNFPDRFSGHQFPNYSSELNVNALLLGDSALYLCASSFYLAGGYNEQFFGPGTRLTVL.

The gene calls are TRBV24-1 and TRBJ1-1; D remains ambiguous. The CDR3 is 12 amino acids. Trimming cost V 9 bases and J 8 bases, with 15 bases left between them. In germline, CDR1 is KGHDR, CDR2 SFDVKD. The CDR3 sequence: CATAQGGGEAFF. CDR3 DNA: TGTGCCACCGCCCAAGGAGGCGGAGAAGCTTTCTTT.

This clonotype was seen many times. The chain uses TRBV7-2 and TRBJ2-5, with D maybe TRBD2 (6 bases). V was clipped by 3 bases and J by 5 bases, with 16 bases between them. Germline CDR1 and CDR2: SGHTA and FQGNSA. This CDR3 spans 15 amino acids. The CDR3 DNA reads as TGTGCCAGCAGCTTTTCCGGGACGGCGGGGGAGACCCAGTACTTC. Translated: CASSFSGTAGETQYF.

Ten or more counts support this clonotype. The CDR3 region has the DNA TGTGCCAGCAGCCGATCCGGGACAGAGCAGTTCTTC. Translation: CASSRSGTEQFF. The chain recombines TRBV3-1 with TRBJ2-1; a weak D match, TRBD1 (6 bases). This CDR3 spans 12 amino acids. Germline lookup yields CDR1 LGHDT and CDR2 YNNKEL (reference sequence). With 4 bases removed from V and 10 bases from J, the gap between germline ends came to 11 bases.

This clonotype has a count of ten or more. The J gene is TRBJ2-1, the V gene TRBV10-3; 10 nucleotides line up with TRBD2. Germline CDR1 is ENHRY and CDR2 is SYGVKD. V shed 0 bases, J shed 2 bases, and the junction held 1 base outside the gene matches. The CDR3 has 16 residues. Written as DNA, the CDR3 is TGTGCCATCAGTGAGTCGCTAGCGGGAGCCTACAATGAGCAGTTCTTC. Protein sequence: CAISESLAGAYNEQFF.

The CDR3 DNA reads TGTGCCAGCAGGGCCCGTCCGGATCAGCCCCAGCATTTT. Translation gives CASRARPDQPQHF. J is TRBJ1-5 and V is TRBV2; D gene unclear. Germline V lookup: CDR1 SNHLY, CDR2 FYNNEI. V gave up 6 bases and J gave up 5 bases, with 11 bases separating them. The CDR3 length is 13 residues.

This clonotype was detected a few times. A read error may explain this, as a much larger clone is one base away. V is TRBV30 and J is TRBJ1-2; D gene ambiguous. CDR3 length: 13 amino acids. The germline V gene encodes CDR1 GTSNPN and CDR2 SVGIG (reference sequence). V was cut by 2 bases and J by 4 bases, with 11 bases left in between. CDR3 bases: TGTGCCTGGAGTTCGTGGGGTGGCTATGGCTACACCTTC. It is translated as CAWSSWGGYGYTF.

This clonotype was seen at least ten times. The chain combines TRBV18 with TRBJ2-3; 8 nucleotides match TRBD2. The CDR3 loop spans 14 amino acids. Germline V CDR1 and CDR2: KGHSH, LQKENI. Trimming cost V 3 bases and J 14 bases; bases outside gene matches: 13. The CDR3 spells CASSPREVGGLGYF. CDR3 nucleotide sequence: TGTGCCAGCTCACCGCGGGAGGTAGGTGGCCTAGGGTATTTT.

The CDR3 protein is CASSRSGTGVYEQYF. DNA of the CDR3: TGTGCCAGCAGTCGCTCCGGGACAGGGGTCTACGAGCAGTACTTC. The rearrangement links TRBV6-1 to TRBJ2-7; 10 bases line up with TRBD1. Germline CDR1 and CDR2: MNHNS and SASEGT. The length of the CDR3 is 15 residues. V trimming: 5 bases; J trimming: 3 bases; junction bases outside the gene matches: 7.

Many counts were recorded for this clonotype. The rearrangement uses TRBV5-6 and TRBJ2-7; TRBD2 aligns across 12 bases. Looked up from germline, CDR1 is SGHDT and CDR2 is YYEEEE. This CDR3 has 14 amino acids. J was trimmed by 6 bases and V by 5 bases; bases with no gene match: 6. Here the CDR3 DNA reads TGTGCCAGCAGTATGACTAGCGGGAGAGTCGAGCAGTACTTC. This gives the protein CASSMTSGRVEQYF.

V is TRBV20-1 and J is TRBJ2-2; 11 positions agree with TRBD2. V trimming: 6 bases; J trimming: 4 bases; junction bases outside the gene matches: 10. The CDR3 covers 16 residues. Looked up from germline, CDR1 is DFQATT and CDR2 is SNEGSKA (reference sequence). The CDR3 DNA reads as TGCAGTGCCGATCTAGCGGGAGGACCCGGCACCGGGGAGCTGTTTTTT. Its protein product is CSADLAGGPGTGELFF.

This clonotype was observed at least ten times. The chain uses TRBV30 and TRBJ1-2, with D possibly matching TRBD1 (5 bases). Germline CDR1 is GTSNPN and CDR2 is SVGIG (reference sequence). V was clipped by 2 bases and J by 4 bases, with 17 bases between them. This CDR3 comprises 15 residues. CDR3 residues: CAWSPVDRAGYGYTF. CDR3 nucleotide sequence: TGTGCCTGGAGTCCCGTTGACAGAGCGGGCTATGGCTACACCTTC. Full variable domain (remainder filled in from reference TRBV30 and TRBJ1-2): SQTIHQWPATLVQPVGSPLSLECTVEGTSNPNLYWYRQAAGRGLQLLFYSVGIGQISSEVPQNLSASRPQDRQFILSSKKLLLSDSGFYLCAWSPVDRAGYGYTFGSGTRLTVV.

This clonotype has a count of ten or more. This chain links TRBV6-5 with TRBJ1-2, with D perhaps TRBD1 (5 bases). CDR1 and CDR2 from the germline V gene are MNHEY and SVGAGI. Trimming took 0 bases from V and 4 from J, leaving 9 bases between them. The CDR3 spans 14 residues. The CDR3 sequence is CASSYSGGSYGYTF. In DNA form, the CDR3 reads TGTGCCAGCAGTTACTCTGGGGGTAGCTATGGCTACACCTTC.

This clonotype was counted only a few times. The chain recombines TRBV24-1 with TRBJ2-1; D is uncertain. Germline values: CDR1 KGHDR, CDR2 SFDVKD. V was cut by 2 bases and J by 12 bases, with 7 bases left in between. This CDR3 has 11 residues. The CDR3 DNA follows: TGTGCCACCAGTGATTGGGGTAGGCAGTTCTTC. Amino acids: CATSDWGRQFF.

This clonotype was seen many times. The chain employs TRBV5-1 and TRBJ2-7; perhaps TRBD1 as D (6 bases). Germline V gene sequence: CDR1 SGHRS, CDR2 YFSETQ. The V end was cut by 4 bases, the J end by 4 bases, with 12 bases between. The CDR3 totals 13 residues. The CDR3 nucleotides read TGCGCCAGCAGCCCCCAGGGGTGGTACGAGCAGTACTTC. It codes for CASSPQGWYEQYF.

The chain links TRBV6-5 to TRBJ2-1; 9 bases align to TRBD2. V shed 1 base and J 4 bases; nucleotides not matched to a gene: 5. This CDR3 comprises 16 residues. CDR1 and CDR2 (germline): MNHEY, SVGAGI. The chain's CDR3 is CASSYFSSGVYNEQFF. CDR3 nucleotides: TGTGCCAGCAGTTACTTCTCTAGCGGGGTTTACAATGAGCAGTTCTTC.

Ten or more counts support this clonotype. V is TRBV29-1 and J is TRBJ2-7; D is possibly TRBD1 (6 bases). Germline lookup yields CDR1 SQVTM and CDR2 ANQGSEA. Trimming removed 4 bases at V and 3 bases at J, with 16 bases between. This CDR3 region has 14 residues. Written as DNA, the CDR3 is TGCAGCGTTGGAGGGGGTTCATCTCACTACGAGCAGTACTTC. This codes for CSVGGGSSHYEQYF.

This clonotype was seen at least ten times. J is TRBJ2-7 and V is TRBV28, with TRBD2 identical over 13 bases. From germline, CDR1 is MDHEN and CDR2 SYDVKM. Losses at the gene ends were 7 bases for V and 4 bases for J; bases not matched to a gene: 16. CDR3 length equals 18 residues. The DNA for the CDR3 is TGTGCCAGCACAACTGGGACTAGCGGGATTAAGAGCTTATACGAGCAGTACTTC. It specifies CASTTGTSGIKSLYEQYF.